This entry is about one T cell receptor beta chain. Antigen: not known. The data belong to a study of T cell responses to AZD1222 COVID-19 vaccine. As for the study in general: Recipients boosted at about 4 weeks or about 12 weeks are pooled.

Study outcomes and limitations: Spike-specific TCR breadth and depth went up after people got two AZD1222 doses. There were mostly white British donors and more females than males, and clonal diversity was possibly underestimated. The study reported that nearly half of spike-specific TCRs target unmutated variant regions.

Clones were read by immunoSEQ multiplex PCR, and TCRdb kept only the in-frame ones, dropping some. The sample includes 130,000 or so clones, 90% to 95% of them seen just once. The material sequenced was peripheral blood, taken on day 0 of AZD1222 vaccination. The TCR originated in an adult in good health.

CDR3: CASTDPQGGVYGYTF. The CDR3 DNA is TGTGCCAGCACCGACCCGCAGGGTGGGGTATATGGCTACACCTTC. The rearrangement joins TRBV6-5 to TRBJ1-2; TRBD1 might be the D (5 bases). V was shortened by 7 bases and J by 5 bases, with 20 bases between the two germline ends. Germline CDR1 is MNHEY and CDR2 is SVGAGI. This CDR3 is built from 15 residues.